This T cell receptor (beta chain) was sequenced during a study of T cell repertoires in cytomegalovirus infection. The CDR3 runs 12 residues. Trimming shortened V by 2 bases and J by 6 bases, and 4 bases separated the two germline ends. The germline V gene encodes CDR1 KGHDR and CDR2 SFDVKD. One entry per CDR3 protein, called by TCRdb with MiXCR from the reads. The profile shows under 200,000 distinct CDR3 sequences, 8% to 10% of them singletons. The TCR originated in a human donor in good health (CMV status not recorded). Some clones in this sample may be carry-over from other donors' samples. The chain has TRBV24-1 and TRBJ1-5; no definite D call. Sequenced sample: PBMCs. The chain's CDR3 is CATSDWGQPQHF. CDR3 sequence (DNA): TGTGCCACCAGTGATTGGGGTCAGCCCCAGCATTTT.